The following is a T cell receptor beta chain sequence with its context. The CDR3 end is not reached by the read, which stops 3 residues before it; the germline J gene fills it in. This CDR3 is 15 amino acids long. Germline values: CDR1 SGDLS, CDR2 YYNGEE. After removal of 4 bases from V and 6 bases from J, the junction contained 8 bases not matched to a gene. This record comes from a study of T cells in women clearing cervical HPV infection. Here immunoSEQ multiplex PCR was the method, and the copy in TCRdb shows in-frame clones only, minus some. The listing records about 30,000 clones. This receptor was identified in a woman between 18 and 70 years old with a cervical HPV16 infection that either progressed to CIN3+ or cleared (not recorded which). The chain employs TRBV9 and TRBJ1-5; 9 nucleotides agree with TRBD1. The source material was blood buffy coat. The CDR3 bases that were read are TGTGCCAGCAGCCCCGGTGGGGGACAGGGTCAGCCC. This gives the protein CASSPGGGQGQP. The full CDR3 sequence reads CASSPGGGQGQPQHF.